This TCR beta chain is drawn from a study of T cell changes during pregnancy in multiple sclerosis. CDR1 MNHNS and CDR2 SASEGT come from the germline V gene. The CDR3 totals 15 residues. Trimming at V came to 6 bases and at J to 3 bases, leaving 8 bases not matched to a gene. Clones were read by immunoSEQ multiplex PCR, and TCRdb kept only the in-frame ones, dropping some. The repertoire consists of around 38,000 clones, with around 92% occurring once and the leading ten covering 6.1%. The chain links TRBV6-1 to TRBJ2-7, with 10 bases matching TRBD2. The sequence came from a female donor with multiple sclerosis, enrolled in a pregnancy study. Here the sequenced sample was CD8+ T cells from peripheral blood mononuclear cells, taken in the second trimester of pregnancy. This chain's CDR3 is CASRGGTSAFYEQYF. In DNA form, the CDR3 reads TGTGCCAGCAGGGGCGGGACTAGCGCTTTCTACGAGCAGTACTTC.